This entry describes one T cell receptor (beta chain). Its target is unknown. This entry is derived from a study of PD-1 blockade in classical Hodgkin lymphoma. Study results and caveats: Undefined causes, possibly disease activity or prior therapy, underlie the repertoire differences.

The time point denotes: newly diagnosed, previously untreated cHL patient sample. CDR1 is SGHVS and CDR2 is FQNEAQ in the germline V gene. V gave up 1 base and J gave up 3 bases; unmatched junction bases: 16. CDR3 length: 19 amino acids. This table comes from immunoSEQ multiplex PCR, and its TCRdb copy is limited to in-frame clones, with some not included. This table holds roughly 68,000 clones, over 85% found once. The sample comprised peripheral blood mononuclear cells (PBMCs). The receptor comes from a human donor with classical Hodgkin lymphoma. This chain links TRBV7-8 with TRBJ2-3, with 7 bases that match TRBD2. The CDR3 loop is CASSLEPGAGFALTDTQYF. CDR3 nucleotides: TGTGCCAGCAGCTTAGAGCCGGGAGCGGGGTTTGCCCTGACAGATACGCAGTATTTT.